These 21 T cell receptor beta chains share one sample of origin, sequenced in a study of blood T cell repertoires in COVID-19. Libraries were prepared by immunoSEQ multiplex PCR; TCRdb keeps only in-frame clonotypes and omits some of them. The table lists some 210,000 clones, around four fifths of them singletons. The specimen was PBMCs or T cells enriched from blood (not recorded which). The receptors shown here come from a man aged 40-49 years who had recovered from COVID-19.

V is TRBV6-6 and J is TRBJ1-3; maybe TRBD1 (5 bases). The CDR3 spans 15 residues. Germline V lookup: CDR1 MNHNY, CDR2 SVGAGI (reference sequence). Trimming took 7 bases from V and 0 from J, leaving 13 bases between them. CDR3 DNA sequence: TGTGCCAGCAAAGACAGTAGCAGCTCTGGAAACACCATATATTTT. Encoded protein: CASKDSSSSGNTIYF.

In this sample, this clone turned up a few times. The chain carries TRBV2 and TRBJ2-7; D might be TRBD1 (6 bases). V was clipped by 1 base and J by 4 bases, with 8 bases between them. Looked up from germline, CDR1 is SNHLY and CDR2 is FYNNEI. The CDR3 spans 13 residues. CDR3 sequence (DNA): TGTGCCAGCAGTGAAGGGACAGCTTACGAGCAGTACTTC. It codes for CASSEGTAYEQYF.

The chain recombines TRBV7-9 with TRBJ2-5, with D uncertain. The ends were cut back, 5 bases at V and 7 bases at J, with 11 bases in the middle. The CDR3 sequence is 12 residues long. Per germline, CDR1 SEHNR and CDR2 FQNEAQ (reference sequence). Here the CDR3 reads CASSLRPGTQYF. For the CDR3, the DNA is TGTGCCAGCAGCCTTCGCCCCGGGACCCAGTACTTC.

The gene calls are TRBV7-2 and TRBJ2-7; the match to TRBD2 covers 16 bases. Germline CDR1 is SGHTA and CDR2 is FQGNSA. This CDR3 is 18 amino acids long. V shed 8 bases and J 2 bases; nucleotides not matched to a gene: 12. The CDR3 nucleotides are TGTGCCAGCGGCCCCCCGGGACTAGCGGGGGGGAAGCCCTACGAGCAGTACTTC. It codes for CASGPPGLAGGKPYEQYF.

This clone was observed once. CDR3 nucleotide sequence: TGTGCCAGCAGCTTCGCCGGGACAGCCGACACTGAAGCTTTCTTT. This gives the protein CASSFAGTADTEAFF. This chain joins TRBV9 and TRBJ1-1; TRBD1 aligns across 7 bases. Germline CDR1 is SGDLS and CDR2 is YYNGEE. Germline trimming cut 4 bases from V and 3 bases from J; bases unmatched to any gene: 9. The CDR3 runs to 15 residues.

The gene calls are TRBV6-5 and TRBJ1-1; the match to TRBD1 covers 10 bases. This CDR3 comprises 14 residues. The V and J ends lost 6 bases and 11 bases, in that order; junction bases with no gene match: 12. Germline V gene sequence: CDR1 MNHEY, CDR2 SVGAGI. DNA of the CDR3: TGTGCCAGCAGCCCGACCCCGGGACAGGGGTCGGCTTTCTTT. This encodes CASSPTPGQGSAFF.

The J gene is TRBJ2-2, the V gene TRBV4-2; 11 bases agree with TRBD2. The germline V gene encodes CDR1 LGHNA and CDR2 YNFKEQ. This CDR3 has 17 residues. V was pared by 4 bases and J by 1 base, with 5 bases of the junction left unmatched. DNA of the CDR3: TGTGCCAGCAGCCCGGGACTAGCGGAACTGAACACCGGGGAGCTGTTTTTT. Its translation: CASSPGLAELNTGELFF.

The chain uses TRBV2 and TRBJ2-1, with TRBD2 as a possible D gene (6 bases). This CDR3 region has 13 residues. Per germline, CDR1 SNHLY and CDR2 FYNNEI. V lost 6 bases, J lost 7 bases, and 13 bases lay in between. Written as DNA, the CDR3 is TGTGCCAGCAGGCCACCGGGACTTAATGAGCAGTTCTTC. Residues: CASRPPGLNEQFF.

The chain is built from TRBV10-3 and TRBJ1-2; TRBD1 matches at 9 bases. The V gene end was trimmed by 5 bases and the J gene end by 8 bases; junction bases not matched to a gene: 15. The CDR3 contains 16 residues. Germline assignment: CDR1 ENHRY and CDR2 SYGVKD. The CDR3 sequence: CAISRHRDRVIEGYTF. The CDR3 coding sequence is TGTGCCATCAGTAGACACCGGGACAGGGTCATCGAGGGCTACACCTTC.

This clone has just one count. The J gene is TRBJ1-4, the V gene TRBV7-8, with 8 bases that match TRBD1. The CDR3 loop spans 15 amino acids. V was pared by 0 bases and J by 8 bases, with 5 bases of the junction left unmatched. The germline V gene encodes CDR1 SGHVS and CDR2 FQNEAQ. CDR3 amino acids: CASSLAEHRGEKLFF. CDR3 nucleotides: TGTGCCAGCAGCTTAGCGGAGCACAGGGGGGAAAAACTGTTTTTT.

DNA for the CDR3: TGCGCCAGCAGCCTTACCGGGGACAGGAGAGATTCACCCCTCCACTTT. Amino acids: CASSLTGDRRDSPLHF. The chain carries TRBV5-1 and TRBJ1-6; TRBD1 matches at 8 bases. This CDR3 is 16 amino acids long. The V gene end was trimmed by 4 bases and the J gene end by 8 bases; junction bases not matched to a gene: 11. Looked up from germline, CDR1 is SGHRS and CDR2 is YFSETQ. The full variable domain, rest sourced from reference TRBV5-1 and TRBJ1-6, is KAGVTQTPRYLIKTRGQQVTLSCSPISGHRSVSWYQQTPGQGLQFLFEYFSETQRNKGNFPGRFSGRQFSNSRSEMNVSTLELGDSALYLCASSLTGDRRDSPLHFGNGTRLTVT.

The chain joins TRBV9 to TRBJ2-1; 12 nucleotides line up with TRBD2. V lost 4 bases to trimming and J lost 0 bases; unmatched junction nucleotides: 14. The CDR3 is 20 amino acids. The germline gives CDR1 SGDLS, CDR2 YYNGEE. This chain's CDR3 is CASSPSLLAGGLSSYNEQFF. In nucleotides, the CDR3 is TGTGCCAGCAGCCCATCCTTACTAGCGGGGGGACTCAGCTCCTACAATGAGCAGTTCTTC.

V and J are TRBV19 and TRBJ2-7, with a weak D call TRBD2 (6 bases). The CDR3 spans 15 residues. The ends were cut back, 6 bases at V and 3 bases at J, with 18 bases in the middle. Germline lookup yields CDR1 LNHDA and CDR2 SQIVND (reference sequence). The DNA for the CDR3 is TGTGCCAGTAGCAAACAACCGGGACTCAGCTACGAGCAGTACTTC. It is translated as CASSKQPGLSYEQYF.

The CDR3 bases are TGTGCCAGTAGTAGATACTTTGGACAGGGAGCCTACGAGCAGTACTTC. Its translation: CASSRYFGQGAYEQYF. V usage is TRBV19 and J usage is TRBJ2-7; 8 bases are shared with TRBD1. This CDR3 is 16 amino acids long. Germline V gene data show CDR1 as LNHDA and CDR2 as SQIVND (reference sequence). V shed 4 bases, J shed 2 bases, and the junction held 10 bases outside the gene matches.

Points on this clone: Other DNA sequences from this sample encode an identical CDR3 as well. This chain links TRBV25-1 with TRBJ2-1, with TRBD1 matching over 8 bases. The CDR3 contains 16 residues. V lost 4 bases and J lost 0; bases outside the gene matches: 5. The V gene's germline CDR1 is MGHDK and CDR2 SYGVNS. The CDR3 bases are TGTGCCAGCAGTGGATGGACAGGGAGCTCCTACAATGAGCAGTTCTTC. It yields the protein CASSGWTGSSYNEQFF.

V is TRBV27 and J is TRBJ1-4, with D unclear. The germline V gene has CDR1 MNHEY and CDR2 SMNVEV (reference sequence). The ends were cut back, 7 bases at V and 8 bases at J, with 20 bases in the middle. The CDR3 is 15 amino acids. CDR3 region: CASTIRPGSGEKLFF. CDR3 nucleotides: TGTGCCAGCACCATCCGGCCGGGGTCGGGCGAAAAACTGTTTTTT.

This clone appeared a single time. The V and J genes are TRBV4-1 and TRBJ2-3, with 7 bases aligning to TRBD1. Trimming took 6 bases from V and 0 from J; bases not matched to a gene: 6. The germline V gene has CDR1 MGHRA and CDR2 YSYEKL. The CDR3 extends over 15 amino acids. The CDR3 reads CASSHRGGSTDTQYF. DNA for the CDR3: TGCGCCAGCAGTCACAGGGGTGGTAGCACAGATACGCAGTATTTT.

The chain joins TRBV5-1 to TRBJ2-5; possible D gene TRBD1, 5 bases. This CDR3 has 14 residues. V shed 4 bases and J shed 0 bases, with 10 bases lying between them. CDR1 is SGHRS, CDR2 YFSETQ, per germline. This CDR3 is CASSQGAYQETQYF. The CDR3 region has the DNA TGCGCCAGCAGCCAAGGGGCCTACCAAGAGACCCAGTACTTC.

This sequence joins TRBV5-1 and TRBJ2-5; TRBD2 aligns across 11 bases. The CDR3 length is 15 residues. The V segment lost 5 bases and the J segment 5 bases; nucleotides outside the gene matches: 8. Germline CDR1 and CDR2: SGHRS and YFSETQ. CDR3 nucleotide sequence: TGCGCCAGCAGGGGACTAGGGACTAGCGGTGAGACCCAGTACTTC. The encoded protein is CASRGLGTSGETQYF.

This clone was observed a handful of times. The CDR3 spells CASSNGGQFVVGTF. The CDR3 nucleotides are TGTGCCAGCTCGAATGGCGGACAGTTTGTTGTTGGGACCTTC. The J gene is TRBJ1-2, the V gene TRBV2, with D possibly being TRBD1 (6 bases). From germline, CDR1 is SNHLY and CDR2 FYNNEI. The CDR3 runs 14 residues. The germline V and J ends were trimmed by 8 bases and 14 bases, with 27 bases remaining between them.

The J gene is TRBJ1-4, the V gene TRBV3-1 (or the pseudogene TRBV3-2); a possible D gene is TRBD1 (6 bases). This CDR3 comprises 16 residues. V gave up 1 base and J gave up 5 bases, with 14 bases separating them. Germline V gives CDR1 LGHDT, CDR2 YNNKEL (reference sequence). The CDR3: CASSQVPTGKNEKLFF. CDR3 nucleotide sequence: TGTGCCAGCAGCCAAGTACCAACAGGGAAAAATGAAAAACTGTTTTTT.